This record covers a single TCR beta chain. This entry comes from a study of blood T cell repertoires in COVID-19. Trimming took off 0 bases at V and 6 bases at J, with 9 bases between the two ends. This CDR3 spans 14 amino acids. Germline V CDR1 and CDR2: LGHNA, YSLEER. The table came from immunoSEQ multiplex PCR; TCRdb's copy has only in-frame clones and leaves some out. The sample has some 100,000 clones, approximately 79% seen once. Material: peripheral blood. This TCR derives from a man between 70 and 80 years old with COVID-19, enrolled during active disease. This chain links TRBV4-3 with TRBJ2-1; D uncertain. DNA of the CDR3: TGCGCCAGCAGCCAAGATTCTAGTCCCAATGAGCAGTTCTTC. Residues: CASSQDSSPNEQFF.